Following are 10 T cell receptor beta chains from one sample sequenced in a study of a mutant IDH1 vaccine in newly diagnosed glioma. Sequenced by immunoSEQ multiplex PCR; TCRdb stores in-frame clones only, minus some. The profile shows approximately 52,000 clones, 60% to 85% of them singletons. Time point denoted: baseline, week 1 (first vaccination visit). Treatment indicated: pre-vaccination baseline after standard-of-care therapy. This specimen was PBMCs, taken from a glioma patient treated with radiotherapy, temozolomide or both. The origin of the receptors is a middle-aged woman with glioma.

This clone appeared a few times. The chain employs TRBV11-3 and TRBJ1-1; D is unclear. Germline CDR1 reads SGHNT; CDR2 reads YENEEA. With 3 bases removed from V and 1 base from J, the gap between germline ends came to 6 bases. The CDR3 has 13 amino acids. CDR3 loop: CASSFFGNTEAFF. CDR3 sequence (DNA): TGTGCCAGCAGCTTTTTTGGGAACACTGAAGCTTTCTTT.

V usage is TRBV5-1 and J usage is TRBJ2-1, with 9 nucleotides matching TRBD1. Per the germline V gene, CDR1 is SGHRS and CDR2 is YFSETQ. The junction had 7 bases not matched to a gene; V was cut back by 5 bases and J by 4 bases. There are 15 residues in the CDR3. The CDR3 region is CASSLPGQGYNEQFF. CDR3 nucleotides: TGCGCCAGCAGTCTCCCGGGACAGGGATACAATGAGCAGTTCTTC. Based on the CDR3 plus reference TRBV5-1 and TRBJ2-1, the full variable domain is KAGVTQTPRYLIKTRGQQVTLSCSPISGHRSVSWYQQTPGQGLQFLFEYFSETQRNKGNFPGRFSGRQFSNSRSEMNVSTLELGDSALYLCASSLPGQGYNEQFFGPGTRLTVL.

This clone has only a few counts. The chain has TRBV6-6 and TRBJ1-2; D is ambiguous. Germline V gene lookup returns CDR1 MNHNY and CDR2 SVGAGI (reference sequence). CDR3 size: 12 residues. Between the trimmed V and J ends, which lost 0 bases and 6 bases, there was a span of 5 bases. The DNA for the CDR3 is TGTGCCAGCAGTTACTCTGGCAATGGCTACACCTTC. This gives the protein CASSYSGNGYTF.

This sequence joins TRBV6-6 and TRBJ1-4, with D perhaps TRBD1 (6 bases). The CDR3 is 14 residues long. CDR1 and CDR2 (germline): MNHNY, SVGAGI (reference sequence). V dropped 4 bases and J dropped 5 bases, with 11 bases sitting between them. The DNA of the CDR3 is TGTGCCAGCAGTTCCCACAGGGTAAATGAAAAACTGTTTTTT. It is translated as CASSSHRVNEKLFF.

The rearrangement uses TRBV18 and TRBJ1-3; maybe TRBD1 (5 bases). CDR3 length: 14 amino acids. Germline V gene lookup returns CDR1 KGHSH and CDR2 LQKENI. V was cut by 3 bases and J by 0 bases, with 6 bases left in between. DNA for the CDR3: TGTGCCAGCTCACCGGGGCCCTCTGGAAACACCATATATTTT. Translating gives CASSPGPSGNTIYF.

The rearrangement uses TRBV29-1 and TRBJ1-2; D remains unclear. The CDR3 is 14 amino acids. Trimming shortened V by 4 bases and J by 6 bases, and 18 bases separated the two germline ends. The germline CDR1 and CDR2 sequences are SQVTM and ANQGSEA. The CDR3 coding sequence is TGCAGCGTTGGGCGAGACAACCTTCCCAATGGCTACACCTTC. Translating gives CSVGRDNLPNGYTF.

This sequence joins TRBV5-1 and TRBJ2-3; the match to TRBD2 covers 9 bases. Germline lookup yields CDR1 SGHRS and CDR2 YFSETQ. With V trimmed by 3 bases and J by 6 bases, 2 bases remained unmatched. This CDR3 is 13 amino acids long. CDR3 region: CASSSTSGDTQYF. CDR3 bases: TGCGCCAGCAGCTCCACTAGCGGGGATACGCAGTATTTT.

The chain recombines TRBV29-1 with TRBJ2-5; D unclear. Germline CDR1 reads SQVTM; CDR2 reads ANQGSEA. Trimming took 4 bases from V and 4 from J, leaving 10 bases between them. CDR3 length: 12 residues. CDR3 sequence (DNA): TGCAGCGTTGCCGCAGGATCAGAGACCCAGTACTTC. Its protein is CSVAAGSETQYF.

The chain employs TRBV19 and TRBJ2-3; a weak D match, TRBD2 (6 bases). This CDR3 has 13 amino acids. V lost 4 bases to trimming and J lost 4 bases, with 9 bases between them. CDR1 and CDR2 from the germline V gene are LNHDA and SQIVND (reference sequence). The CDR3 region has the DNA TGTGCCAGTAGTAGGGGGGTCCCAGATACGCAGTATTTT. Its protein product is CASSRGVPDTQYF.

CDR3 coding DNA: TGTGCCATCAGTGAGTCCCAGGGTCAGAACACTGAAGCTTTCTTT. Amino acid sequence: CAISESQGQNTEAFF. The genes are TRBV10-3 and TRBJ1-1, with D possibly matching TRBD1 (5 bases). V gave up 0 bases and J gave up 1 base, with 9 bases separating them. Germline values: CDR1 ENHRY, CDR2 SYGVKD. The CDR3 totals 15 residues.